Sequencing of this T cell receptor beta chain was carried out in a study of immune heterogeneity within non-small cell lung tumors. Broader study findings: Identical dominant CDR3 beta clonotypes recurred across a patient's tumor sites, together with site-unique high-frequency clones. The high-frequency T-cell receptor beta clonotypes mostly did not match up between individual patients.

The CDR3 is made up of 14 amino acids. Trimming cost V 6 bases and J 8 bases, with 19 bases left between them. This clonotype is medium-sized. Its antigen is currently unknown. Samples each supplied about 600 ng of bulk tumor genomic DNA as template. The authors collected several far-apart biopsies from each primary tumor during surgery. Enrolled patients presented with newly diagnosed, previously untreated non-small cell lung cancer and underwent curative surgery. TCR beta CDR3 was amplified by multiplex PCR using 32 V and 13 J primers. A single record per CDR3 protein comes from TCRdb applying MiXCR to the multiplex PCR reads. The repertoire holds under 13,000 distinct CDR3 sequences, with around 21% as singletons.

Source material: lung tumor tissue. The rearrangement joins TRBV12-3 or TRBV12-4 to TRBJ1-2; D is perhaps TRBD1 (6 bases). The clonotype comes from a man in his fifties or sixties with non-small cell lung cancer. CDR3: CASRLQGTRGGYTF. In DNA, the CDR3 is TGTGCCAGCAGACTACAGGGAACGCGCGGCGGCTACACCTTC.